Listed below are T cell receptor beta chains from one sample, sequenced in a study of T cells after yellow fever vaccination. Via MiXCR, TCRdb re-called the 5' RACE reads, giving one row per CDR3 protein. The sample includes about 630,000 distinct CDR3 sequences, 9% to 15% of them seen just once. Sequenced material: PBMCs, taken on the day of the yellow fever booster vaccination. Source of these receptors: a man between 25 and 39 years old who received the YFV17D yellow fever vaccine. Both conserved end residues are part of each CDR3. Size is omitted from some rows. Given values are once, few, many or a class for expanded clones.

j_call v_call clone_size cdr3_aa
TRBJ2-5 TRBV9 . CASSPEGDGVQETQYF
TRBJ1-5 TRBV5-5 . CASSPDHSGPQHF
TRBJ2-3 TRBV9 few CASSDTRSTDTQYF
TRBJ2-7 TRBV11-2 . CASSLGGRTNEQYF
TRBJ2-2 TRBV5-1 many CASSLDSSTGELFF
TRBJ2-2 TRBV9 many CASSAHPAGGLTTGELFF
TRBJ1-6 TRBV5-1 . CASRTRPGQQNSPLHF
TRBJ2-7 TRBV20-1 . CSARTSGSLFEQYF
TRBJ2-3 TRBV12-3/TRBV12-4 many CASSAEPGLGQVDTQYF
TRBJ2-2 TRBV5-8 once CASSITGAGEPFF
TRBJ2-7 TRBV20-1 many CSASTVTYEQYF